The rows below give T cell receptor beta chains drawn from one sample of a study of a mutant IDH1 vaccine in newly diagnosed glioma. The repertoire was sequenced with immunoSEQ multiplex PCR; TCRdb's copy has only in-frame clones and lacks some. The sample carries over 55,000 clones, 83% recorded once. The sample in question was peripheral blood mononuclear cells (PBMCs), obtained from a glioma patient treated with radiotherapy, temozolomide or both. The receptors stem from a woman younger than 35 with glioma. Some clones in this sample may be carry-over from other donors' samples. The CDR3 runs from the conserved cysteine through the conserved F or W. The D gene is left open where the match is weak. Only some rows state a clone size, as once, few, many or a class for expanded clones.

d_gene: NA
j_gene: TRBJ1-1
abundance: NA
v_gene: TRBV4-1
CDR3nt: TGCGCCAGCAGCCGTCAGGGGCTTGGGGACACTGAAGCTTTCTTT
CDR3aa: CASSRQGLGDTEAFF

d_gene: TRBD1
j_gene: TRBJ1-3
abundance: once
v_gene: TRBV29-1
CDR3nt: TGCAGCGTCTGGGACAGGGGAACTGGAAACACCATATATTTT
CDR3aa: CSVWDRGTGNTIYF

d_gene: TRBD1
j_gene: TRBJ1-5
abundance: few
v_gene: TRBV19
CDR3nt: TGTGCCAGTAGCGAGGGACAGGGGGTGAGTCAGCCCCAGCATTTT
CDR3aa: CASSEGQGVSQPQHF

d_gene: NA
j_gene: TRBJ1-2
abundance: NA
v_gene: TRBV5-1
CDR3nt: TGCGCCAGCGCACAGCGAAACTATGGCTACACCTTC
CDR3aa: CASAQRNYGYTF

d_gene: NA
j_gene: TRBJ2-7
abundance: NA
v_gene: TRBV19
CDR3nt: TGTGCCAGTAGTATTCCGGGGGTCGAGCAGTACTTC
CDR3aa: CASSIPGVEQYF

d_gene: NA
j_gene: TRBJ1-2
abundance: NA
v_gene: TRBV7-2
CDR3nt: TGTGCCAGCAGCTTAGGGGGCAGGGCCGTCTATGGCTACACCTTC
CDR3aa: CASSLGGRAVYGYTF

d_gene: TRBD1
j_gene: TRBJ2-7
abundance: once
v_gene: TRBV5-1
CDR3nt: TGCGCCAGCAGCTCCACGACAGGGCGTGTCTACGAGCAGTACTTC
CDR3aa: CASSSTTGRVYEQYF

d_gene: NA
j_gene: TRBJ2-2
abundance: NA
v_gene: TRBV4-3
CDR3nt: TGCGCCAGCAGCCTCAACAGGGACACCGGGGAGCTGTTTTTT
CDR3aa: CASSLNRDTGELFF

d_gene: TRBD1
j_gene: TRBJ1-2
abundance: NA
v_gene: TRBV6-1
CDR3nt: TGTGCCAGCAGGCCAATGGGACAGTCGACCTATGGCTACACCTTC
CDR3aa: CASRPMGQSTYGYTF

d_gene: NA
j_gene: TRBJ2-3
abundance: once
v_gene: TRBV29-1
CDR3nt: TGCAGCGTTGAAGGGGGGCAGGGGGGAACGAATACGCAGTATTTT
CDR3aa: CSVEGGQGGTNTQYF

d_gene: NA
j_gene: TRBJ2-1
abundance: once
v_gene: TRBV5-1
CDR3nt: TGCGCCAGCAGCTTGGAAGGGGGGCTCTCCTACAATGAGCAGTTCTTC
CDR3aa: CASSLEGGLSYNEQFF

d_gene: NA
j_gene: TRBJ2-7
abundance: NA
v_gene: TRBV5-6
CDR3nt: TGTGCCAGCAGCTTCCGCAGGGAGATGGCCTACGAGCAGTACTTC
CDR3aa: CASSFRREMAYEQYF

d_gene: NA
j_gene: TRBJ1-1
abundance: NA
v_gene: TRBV15
CDR3nt: TGTGCCACCAGCAGGGGGGACACAGAAGCTTTCTTT
CDR3aa: CATSRGDTEAFF

d_gene: NA
j_gene: TRBJ1-2
abundance: medium-sized
v_gene: TRBV15
CDR3nt: TGTGCCACCAGCAGAGATGGGGACATTAAATTAGCTAACTATGGCTACACCTTC
CDR3aa: CATSRDGDIKLANYGYTF

d_gene: NA
j_gene: TRBJ2-1
abundance: NA
v_gene: TRBV7-2
CDR3nt: TGTGCCAGCAGCTTAGCGGGGTCCGGGCAGTTCTTC
CDR3aa: CASSLAGSGQFF

d_gene: TRBD2
j_gene: TRBJ2-7
abundance: NA
v_gene: TRBV6-1
CDR3nt: TGTGCCAGCAGTGAAAGGATTAGCGGGGCCTCCTACGAGCAGTACTTC
CDR3aa: CASSERISGASYEQYF

d_gene: NA
j_gene: TRBJ1-1
abundance: NA
v_gene: TRBV7-9
CDR3nt: TGTGCCAGCAGCTTAGAGGCGGCGAACACTGAAGCTTTCTTT
CDR3aa: CASSLEAANTEAFF

d_gene: NA
j_gene: TRBJ1-2
abundance: NA
v_gene: TRBV4-1
CDR3nt: TGCGCCAGCAGCCAAGCAGGGGAAGGGAACTATGGCTACACCTTC
CDR3aa: CASSQAGEGNYGYTF

d_gene: NA
j_gene: TRBJ2-2
abundance: NA
v_gene: TRBV5-5
CDR3nt: TGTGCCAGCAGCTTGGCCTCATTAGGGCGGAACACCGGGGAGCTGTTTTTT
CDR3aa: CASSLASLGRNTGELFF

d_gene: NA
j_gene: TRBJ1-5
abundance: NA
v_gene: TRBV25-1
CDR3nt: TGTGCCAGCAGGGGGCCGGGGAATCAGCCCCAGCATTTT
CDR3aa: CASRGPGNQPQHF

d_gene: TRBD2
j_gene: TRBJ2-7
abundance: NA
v_gene: TRBV30
CDR3nt: TGTGCCTGGAGTCGCGGCGGGAGTGGGTACGAGCAGTACTTC
CDR3aa: CAWSRGGSGYEQYF

d_gene: NA
j_gene: TRBJ2-1
abundance: NA
v_gene: TRBV5-7
CDR3nt: TGTGCCAGCAGCTTGGTGGGGGGAAACCGTATCCCCCGTTACAATGAGCAGTTCTTC
CDR3aa: CASSLVGGNRIPRYNEQFF

d_gene: NA
j_gene: TRBJ2-7
abundance: NA
v_gene: TRBV27
CDR3nt: TGTGCCAGCGGTGAGGGAGGCCCTTCTGAGCAGTACTTC
CDR3aa: CASGEGGPSEQYF

d_gene: TRBD2
j_gene: TRBJ2-5
abundance: NA
v_gene: TRBV11-2
CDR3nt: TGTGCCAGCAGCTCCAGCGGGGTTCAAGAGACCCAGTACTTC
CDR3aa: CASSSSGVQETQYF

d_gene: NA
j_gene: TRBJ1-5
abundance: NA
v_gene: TRBV6-1
CDR3nt: TGTGCCAGCAGTGAAGCCGTGGTTGATAGCAATCAGCCCCAGCATTTT
CDR3aa: CASSEAVVDSNQPQHF

d_gene: TRBD1
j_gene: TRBJ2-2
abundance: once
v_gene: TRBV2
CDR3nt: TGTGCCAGCAGGGGACAGGGGAACACCGGGGAGCTGTTTTTT
CDR3aa: CASRGQGNTGELFF